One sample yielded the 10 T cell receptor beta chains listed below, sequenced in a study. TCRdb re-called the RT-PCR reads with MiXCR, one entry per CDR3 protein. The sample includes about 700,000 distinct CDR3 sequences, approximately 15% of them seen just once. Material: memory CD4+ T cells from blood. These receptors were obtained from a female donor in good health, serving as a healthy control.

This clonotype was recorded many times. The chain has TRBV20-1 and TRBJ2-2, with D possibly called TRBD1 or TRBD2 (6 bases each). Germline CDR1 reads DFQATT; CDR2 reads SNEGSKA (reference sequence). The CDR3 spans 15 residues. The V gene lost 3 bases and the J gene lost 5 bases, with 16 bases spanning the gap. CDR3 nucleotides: TGCAGTGCTAGTGACGGGGGCGGTTCAACCGGGGAGCTGTTTTTT. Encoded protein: CSASDGGGSTGELFF.

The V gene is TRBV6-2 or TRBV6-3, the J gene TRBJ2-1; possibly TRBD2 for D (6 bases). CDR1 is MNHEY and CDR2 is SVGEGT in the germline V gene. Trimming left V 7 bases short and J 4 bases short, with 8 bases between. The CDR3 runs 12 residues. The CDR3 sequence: CASKGLYNEQFF. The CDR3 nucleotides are TGTGCCAGCAAGGGACTTTACAATGAGCAGTTCTTC.

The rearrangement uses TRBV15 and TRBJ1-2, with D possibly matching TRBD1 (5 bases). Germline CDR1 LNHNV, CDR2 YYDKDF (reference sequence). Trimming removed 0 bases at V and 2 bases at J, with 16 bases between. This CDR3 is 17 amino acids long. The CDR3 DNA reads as TGTGCCACCAGCAGAGAAGGCTTTTTCCAGGGAAACTATGGCTACACCTTC. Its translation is CATSREGFFQGNYGYTF. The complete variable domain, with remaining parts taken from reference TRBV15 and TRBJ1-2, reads DAMVIQNPRYQVTQFGKPVTLSCSQTLNHNVMYWYQQKSSQAPKLLFHYYDKDFNNEADTPDNFQSRRPNTSFCFLDIRSPGLGDTAMYLCATSREGFFQGNYGYTFGSGTRLTVV.

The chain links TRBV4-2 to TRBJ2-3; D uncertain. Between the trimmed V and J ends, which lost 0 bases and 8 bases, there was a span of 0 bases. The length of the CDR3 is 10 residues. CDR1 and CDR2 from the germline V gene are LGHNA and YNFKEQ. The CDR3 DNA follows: TGTGCCAGCAGCCAAGATACGCAGTATTTT. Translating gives CASSQDTQYF.

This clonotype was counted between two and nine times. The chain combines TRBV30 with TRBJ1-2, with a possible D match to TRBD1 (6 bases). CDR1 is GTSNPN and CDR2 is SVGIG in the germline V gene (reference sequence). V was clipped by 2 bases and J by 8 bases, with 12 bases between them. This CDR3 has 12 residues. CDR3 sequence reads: CAWSPGAGGYTF. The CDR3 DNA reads TGTGCCTGGAGTCCGGGGGCGGGCGGCTACACCTTC.

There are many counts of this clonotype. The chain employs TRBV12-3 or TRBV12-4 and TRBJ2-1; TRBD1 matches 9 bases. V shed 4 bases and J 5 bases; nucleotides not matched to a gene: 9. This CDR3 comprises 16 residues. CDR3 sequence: CASSSRRDRADNEQFF. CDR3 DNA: TGTGCCAGCAGTTCAAGACGGGACAGGGCGGACAATGAGCAGTTCTTC.

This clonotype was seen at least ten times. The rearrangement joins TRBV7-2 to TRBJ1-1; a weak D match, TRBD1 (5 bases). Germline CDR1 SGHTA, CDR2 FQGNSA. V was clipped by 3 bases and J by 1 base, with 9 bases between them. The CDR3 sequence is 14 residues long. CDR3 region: CASSFRAQNTEAFF. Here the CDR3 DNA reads TGTGCCAGCAGCTTCAGGGCACAGAACACTGAAGCTTTCTTT.

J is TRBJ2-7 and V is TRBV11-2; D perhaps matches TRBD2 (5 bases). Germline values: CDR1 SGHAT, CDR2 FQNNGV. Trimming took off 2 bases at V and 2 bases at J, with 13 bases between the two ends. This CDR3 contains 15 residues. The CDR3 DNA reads TGTGCCAGCAGCTTACTGCGGGCTTCCCCCTACGAGCAGTACTTC. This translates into CASSLLRASPYEQYF.

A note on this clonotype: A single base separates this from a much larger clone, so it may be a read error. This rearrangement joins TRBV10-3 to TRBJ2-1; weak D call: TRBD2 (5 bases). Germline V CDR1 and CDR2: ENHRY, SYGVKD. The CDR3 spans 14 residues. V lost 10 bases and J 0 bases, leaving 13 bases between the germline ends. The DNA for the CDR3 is TGTGCCACCGAACGGACTGCCTCCTACAATGAGCAGTTCTTC. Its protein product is CATERTASYNEQFF.

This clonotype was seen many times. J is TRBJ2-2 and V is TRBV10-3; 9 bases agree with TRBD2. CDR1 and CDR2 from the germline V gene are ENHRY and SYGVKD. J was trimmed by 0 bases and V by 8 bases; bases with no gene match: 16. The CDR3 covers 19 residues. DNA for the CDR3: TGTGCCATCTCGGGGCCGGCAGCGGGAGGTCCTCCGAACACCGGGGAGCTGTTTTTT. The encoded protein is CAISGPAAGGPPNTGELFF.